This T cell receptor beta chain comes out of a study of blood T cell repertoires in COVID-19. Study overall: The United States, Italy and Spain provided the acute and convalescent COVID-19 samples. PBMCs, B-cell-depleted T cells, or T cells provided the cDNA or gDNA that made up the material.

How the authors handled the data: Amplification of reference gene primers provided the estimated nucleated cell counts. Assay used: immunoSEQ multiplex PCR; TCRdb lists only in-frame clones, some missing. The V and J calls and the clone size are those of that table, but D and trimming were determined from the DNA. Of roughly 40,000 clones detected, just over 85% appear once; the ten largest clones hold 4.5% to 6.5%. The CDR3 covers 11 residues. Germline lookup yields CDR1 DFQATT and CDR2 SNEGSKA (reference sequence). Trimming removed 5 bases from V and 11 bases from J, with 13 bases in between. The V and J genes are TRBV20-1 and TRBJ1-5; possible D gene TRBD1, 5 bases. The sample taken for sequencing was peripheral blood. This receptor was identified in a man aged 35-49 years with active COVID-19. CDR3 sequence (DNA): TGCAGTGCTGGGGGAGGGCGGGCCCAGCATTTT. Its protein is CSAGGGRAQHF.